This T cell receptor (beta chain) was profiled in a study of human T cells and chemical hapten exposure (dated by TCRdb to 2020 to 2023). Study-wide context: For sensitization, 2% DPC in acetone was applied to a 2 cm by 2 cm area of upper inner arm skin. The libraries were sequenced as a pool, and the TCR yield per sample differed mostly because of small variations in library volumes within the pool. This study followed changes in the peripheral blood TCR repertoire in vivo during primary and secondary sensitization of alopecia patients to the hapten diphenylcyclopropenone (DPC). Blood samples were taken from patients before sensitization (week 0) and then at 2, 6 and about 24 weeks after DPC sensitization. Patch tests used Finn chambers with 0.01% DPC on the upper back, scored after 6 days by International Contact Dermatitis Research Group standards. Blood for TCR sequencing was provided by twenty-nine alopecia patients at one to four time points (pre-sensitization, 2, 6 and 24 weeks). Throughout the roughly 25-week study period, patients were also given weekly therapeutic DPC doses on the scalp. Most of the patients in the cohort were female, and the cohort covered alopecia areata with under or over 50% scalp involvement, alopecia totalis and alopecia universalis.

Explained via the paper, the time point label denotes: pre-sensitization, week 0. Reading the label with the study, this specimen's treatment or condition is: therapeutic diphenylcyclopropenone sensitization with weekly scalp DPC. Blood at each patch-test visit was drawn before the patch test was applied. To be eligible, patients had to be aged 18 to 70, diagnosed with alopecia and judged suitable for DPC therapy, while pregnant patients were excluded. Total RNA was extracted from unfractionated whole blood collected in Tempus Blood RNA tubes. Overall study results and their limits: Significantly more large CDR3 similarity clusters were formed by expanded TCRs than by pre-sensitization or healthy control sets, consistent with antigen-driven responses. Repeated subsampling changed both the strength of the expansion versus patch-test correlation and the threshold at which the correlation became significant. Patch test score correlated positively with the number of PT1 expanded TCRs, reaching significance at thresholds 8, 16 and 32 but not at 4. Alopecia, a presumed autoimmune disease, was present in all patients, so the immune response of the patients might differ from that of healthy individuals. DPC sensitization did not change how many TCRs were above 1 in 1000 frequency, and no evidence was found of alterations in global repertoire structure.

Notes on this clonotype: The antigen it recognizes is unknown. No much larger clonotype is one base removed from it; base qualities were not supplied.

V and J are truncated by 0 bases and 5 bases respectively, leaving an intervening sequence of 8 bases. In the germline V gene (reference sequence), CDR1 corresponds to LNHNV and CDR2 to YYDKDF. Reading from cysteine to phenylalanine, the CDR3 counts 15 amino acids. The sequence is cut down to CDR3 DNA, 45 bases in frame from base 1. Receptor amplification or capture employed RACE. The instrument was a NextSeq 500. Library preparation attached unique molecular identifiers to individual cDNA molecules for quantitative, reproducible TCR counting. Both TCR alpha and TCR beta chains were sequenced from each blood RNA sample. The study's processing was this. The median number of TCRs per sample was over 85,000, ranging from roughly 23,224 to 700,000. The Decombinator software suite was used to annotate V, J and CDR3 in the TCR reads. For PS versus PT1 abundance plots, all samples were subsampled to the same number of TCRs (28,000). Expanded TCRs were defined as absent before sensitization and observed at least eight times at the 2-week time point. TCRdb reran the public reads through fastp at Q25 and MiXCR, keeping productive beta chains. All rows with the same CDR3 protein become a single entry with the most common DNA and genes. Clone size and V and J calls follow TCRdb, not the original study. Recorded for this sample are nearly 110,000 distinct CDR3 sequences; 10% to 15% of them occurred a single time. The ten largest clones capture 1.6% of the sample.

The source is a woman between 50 and 59 years old with alopecia areata. Some clones in this sample may be carry-over from other donors' samples. Recombination joined TRBV15 with TRBJ1-6; the D region possibly corresponds to TRBD1 (5 bases align). The source was whole blood, collected in connection with sensitization to the hapten diphenylcyclopropenone (DPC). The nucleotide sequence is TGTGCCACCAGCAGAGATGCCAGGGATAATTCACCCCTCCACTTT. It codes for CATSRDARDNSPLHF.